The present TCR beta chain was sequenced within a study of T-cell memory formation after mild COVID-19. This clonotype was counted ten times or more. CDR3 length: 12 amino acids. Trimming pared 6 bases from V and 4 bases from J, leaving 7 bases between. The germline V gene has CDR1 SEHNR and CDR2 FQNEAQ (reference sequence). Constant-segment primers served in 5'RACE that generated TCR alpha and TCR beta cDNA libraries bearing sample barcodes and UMIs. TCRdb re-called the 5' RACE reads through MiXCR, storing one row per CDR3 protein. The table includes about 44,000 distinct CDR3 sequences, 7.3% detected once.

The origin of this receptor is a man younger than 35 who had mild COVID-19 (a few samples of this study predate the infection). Cell type and time point are not known. The chain carries TRBV7-9 and TRBJ1-5; no reliable D call. The sample comprised PBMCs or a T cell subset sorted from them (not recorded which). The CDR3 DNA follows: TGTGCCAGCAGTACCGGTAATCAGCCCCAGCATTTT. It yields the protein CASSTGNQPQHF.